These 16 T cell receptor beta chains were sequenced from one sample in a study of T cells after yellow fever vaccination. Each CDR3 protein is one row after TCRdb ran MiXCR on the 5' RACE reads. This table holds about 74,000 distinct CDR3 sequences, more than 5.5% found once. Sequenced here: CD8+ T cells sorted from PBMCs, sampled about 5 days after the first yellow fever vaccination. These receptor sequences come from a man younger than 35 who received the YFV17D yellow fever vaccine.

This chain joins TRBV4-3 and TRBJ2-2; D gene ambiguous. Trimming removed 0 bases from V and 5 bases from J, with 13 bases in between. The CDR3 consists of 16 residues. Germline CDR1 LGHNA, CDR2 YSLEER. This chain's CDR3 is CASSQDAYGRTGELFF. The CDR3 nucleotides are TGCGCCAGCAGCCAAGATGCGTACGGGCGGACCGGGGAGCTGTTTTTT.

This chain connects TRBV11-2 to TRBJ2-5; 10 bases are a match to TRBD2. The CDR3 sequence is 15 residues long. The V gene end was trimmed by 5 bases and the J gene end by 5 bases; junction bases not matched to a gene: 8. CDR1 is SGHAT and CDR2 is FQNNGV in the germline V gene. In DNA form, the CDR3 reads TGTGCCAGCAGCCTAACAGCGGGAGGGGGGGAGACCCAGTACTTC. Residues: CASSLTAGGGETQYF.

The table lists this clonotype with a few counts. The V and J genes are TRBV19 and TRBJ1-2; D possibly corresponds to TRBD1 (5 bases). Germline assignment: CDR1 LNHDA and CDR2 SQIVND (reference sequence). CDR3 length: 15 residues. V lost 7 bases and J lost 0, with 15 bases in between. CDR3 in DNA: TGTGCCAGTAATCCCGGGACCTACTCTAACTATGGCTACACCTTC. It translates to CASNPGTYSNYGYTF.

CDR3: CASSSTGRTYEQYF. Written as DNA, the CDR3 is TGTGCCAGCAGTTCCACCGGGAGAACCTACGAGCAGTACTTC. The genes are TRBV6-2 or TRBV6-3 and TRBJ2-7, with a tentative D call TRBD2 (6 bases). Trimming removed 4 bases from V and 2 bases from J, with 12 bases in between. Germline lookup yields CDR1 MNHEY and CDR2 SVGEGT. The CDR3 extends over 14 amino acids.

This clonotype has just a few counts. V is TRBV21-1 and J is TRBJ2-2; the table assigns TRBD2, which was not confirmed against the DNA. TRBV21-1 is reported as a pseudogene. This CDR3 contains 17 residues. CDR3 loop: CASSKGSGPPNTGELFF. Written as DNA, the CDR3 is TGTGCCAGCAGCAAAGGGTCGGGGCCCCCGAACACCGGGGAGCTGTTTTTT.

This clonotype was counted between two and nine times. The CDR3 DNA follows: TGTGCCAGCAGTTCGCCTAGCGGGGGTCCCTACAATGAGCAGTTCTTC. It codes for CASSSPSGGPYNEQFF. The chain carries TRBV12-3 or TRBV12-4 and TRBJ2-1; TRBD2 agrees at 10 bases. This CDR3 spans 16 amino acids. J lost 2 bases, V lost 4 bases, and 5 bases had no gene match.

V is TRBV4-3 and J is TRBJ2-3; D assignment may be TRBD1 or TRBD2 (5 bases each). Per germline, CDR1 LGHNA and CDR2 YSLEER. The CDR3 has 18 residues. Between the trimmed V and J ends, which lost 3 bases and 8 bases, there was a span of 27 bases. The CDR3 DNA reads TGCGCCAGCAGCCAGACGGGGTCCACGGGACCCTGGTCGGGTACGCAGTATTTT. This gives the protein CASSQTGSTGPWSGTQYF.

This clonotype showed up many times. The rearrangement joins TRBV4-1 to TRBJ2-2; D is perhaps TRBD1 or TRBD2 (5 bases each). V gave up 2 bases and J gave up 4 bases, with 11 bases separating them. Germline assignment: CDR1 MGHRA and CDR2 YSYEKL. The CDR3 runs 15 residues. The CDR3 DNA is TGCGCCAGCAGCCAATTTGGGACGTCCACCGGGGAGCTGTTTTTT. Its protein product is CASSQFGTSTGELFF.

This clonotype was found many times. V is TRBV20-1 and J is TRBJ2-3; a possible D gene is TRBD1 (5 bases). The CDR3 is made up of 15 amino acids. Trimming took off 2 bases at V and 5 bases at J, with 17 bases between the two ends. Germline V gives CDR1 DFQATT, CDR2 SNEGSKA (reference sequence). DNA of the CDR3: TGCAGTGCTAGAATCCTGGCGTCAGGGCGAGATACGCAGTATTTT. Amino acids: CSARILASGRDTQYF.

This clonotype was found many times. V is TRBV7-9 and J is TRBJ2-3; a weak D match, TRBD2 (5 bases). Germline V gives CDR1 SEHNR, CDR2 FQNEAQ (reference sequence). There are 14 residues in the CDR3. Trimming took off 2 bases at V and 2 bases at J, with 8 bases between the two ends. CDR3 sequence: CASSLYGDTDTQYF. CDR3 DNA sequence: TGTGCCAGCAGCTTATACGGGGACACAGATACGCAGTATTTT.

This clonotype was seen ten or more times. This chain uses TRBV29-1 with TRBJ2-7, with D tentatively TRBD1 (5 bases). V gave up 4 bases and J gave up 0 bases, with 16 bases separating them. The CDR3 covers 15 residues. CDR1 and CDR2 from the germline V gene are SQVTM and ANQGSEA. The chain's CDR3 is CSVGGTGSISYEQYF. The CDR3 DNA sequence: TGCAGCGTTGGAGGAACAGGCTCCATCTCCTACGAGCAGTACTTC.

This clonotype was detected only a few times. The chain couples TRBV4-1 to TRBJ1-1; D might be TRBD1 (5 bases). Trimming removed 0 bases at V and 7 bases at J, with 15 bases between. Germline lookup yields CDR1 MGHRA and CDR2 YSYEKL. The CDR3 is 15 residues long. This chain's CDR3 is CASSQEGLGRDEAFF. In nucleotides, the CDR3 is TGCGCCAGCAGCCAAGAAGGGCTAGGCAGGGATGAAGCTTTCTTT.

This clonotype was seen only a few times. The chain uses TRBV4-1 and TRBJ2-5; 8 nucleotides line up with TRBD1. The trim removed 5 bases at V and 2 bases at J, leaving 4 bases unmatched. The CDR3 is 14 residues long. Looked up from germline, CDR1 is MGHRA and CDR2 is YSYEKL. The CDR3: CASSTWTGQETQYF. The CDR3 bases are TGCGCCAGCAGCACCTGGACAGGGCAAGAGACCCAGTACTTC.

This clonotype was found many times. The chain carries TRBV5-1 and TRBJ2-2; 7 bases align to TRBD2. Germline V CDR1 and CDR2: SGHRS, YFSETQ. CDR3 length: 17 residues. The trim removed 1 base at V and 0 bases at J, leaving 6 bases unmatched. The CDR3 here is CASSLLRGGANTGELFF. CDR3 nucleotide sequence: TGCGCCAGCAGCTTGCTTAGGGGAGGGGCGAACACCGGGGAGCTGTTTTTT.

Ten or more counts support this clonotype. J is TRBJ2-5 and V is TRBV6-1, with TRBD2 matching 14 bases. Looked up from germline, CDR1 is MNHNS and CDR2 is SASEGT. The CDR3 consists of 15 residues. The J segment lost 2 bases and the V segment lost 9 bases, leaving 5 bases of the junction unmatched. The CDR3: CASGLAGGTQETQYF. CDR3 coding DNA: TGTGCCAGTGGACTAGCGGGGGGTACTCAAGAGACCCAGTACTTC.

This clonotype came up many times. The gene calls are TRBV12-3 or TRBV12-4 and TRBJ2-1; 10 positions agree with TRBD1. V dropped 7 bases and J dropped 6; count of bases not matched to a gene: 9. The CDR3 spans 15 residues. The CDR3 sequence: CASTSPDRGFNEQFF. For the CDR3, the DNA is TGTGCCAGCACTTCTCCGGACAGGGGGTTCAATGAGCAGTTCTTC.